This TCR beta chain appears in the sequencing data of a study of shared clonotypes between healthy human individuals. Whole-study results and caveats: A generally larger estimated richness was seen in naive subsets than in memory subsets. About 5% of naive CD4 clonotypes were shared across a handful of donors.

CDR1 and CDR2 from the germline V gene are LNHNV and YYDKDF (reference sequence). V dropped 0 bases and J dropped 4; count of bases not matched to a gene: 3. This CDR3 is 16 amino acids long. On this clone: Its antigen is still unknown.

The sorted-subset replicate PCRs were given 200 ng DNA, which is 27,000 or so T cell genomes. This table comes from immunoSEQ multiplex PCR, and its TCRdb copy is limited to in-frame clones, with some not included. This sample has about 680,000 clones; around 72% occur once, and the top ten carry approximately 1.8%. This chain links TRBV15 with TRBJ1-5; the match to TRBD1 covers 10 bases. This clonotype was obtained from a woman under 40 in good health. The material sequenced was memory CD4+ T cells sorted from blood. Specified subset: CD45RA-negative fraction. The CDR3 here is CATSRDRDRGNQPQHF. In DNA form, the CDR3 reads TGTGCCACCAGCAGAGATCGGGACAGGGGAAATCAGCCCCAGCATTTT.